These 19 T cell receptor beta chains were all obtained from the same sample, sequenced in a study of shared clonotypes between healthy human individuals. Clones were read by immunoSEQ multiplex PCR, and TCRdb kept only the in-frame ones, dropping some. The sample shows 2 million to 2.5 million clones, roughly 95% of them seen only once. Sequences were obtained from naive CD4+ T cells sorted from blood. The subset here: CD45RA+ positively selected. The receptor set was obtained from a man aged 18 to 30 in good health.

This CDR3 reads CASSRQGQGYTF. The CDR3, as DNA: TGTGCCAGCAGCCGACAGGGGCAAGGCTACACCTTC. The chain couples TRBV6-5 to TRBJ1-2; 8 nucleotides align to TRBD1. The ends lost 6 bases at V and 8 bases at J; junction bases unmatched: 5. This CDR3 has 12 amino acids. In germline, CDR1 is MNHEY, CDR2 SVGAGI.

V gene TRBV7-9 combines with J gene TRBJ2-3; D is undetermined. CDR3 length equals 14 residues. Per germline, CDR1 SEHNR and CDR2 FQNEAQ (reference sequence). Trimming left V 3 bases short and J 3 bases short, with 10 bases between. This CDR3 reads CASSFTLGTDTQYF. The DNA for the CDR3 is TGTGCCAGCAGCTTTACCCTGGGGACAGATACGCAGTATTTT. The whole variable domain, remainder taken from reference TRBV7-9 and TRBJ2-3, is DTGVSQNPRHKITKRGQNVTFRCDPISEHNRLYWYRQTLGQGPEFLTYFQNEAQLEKSRLLSDRFSAERPKGSFSTLEIQRTEQGDSAMYLCASSFTLGTDTQYFGPGTRLTVL.

The V gene is TRBV4-1, the J gene TRBJ1-2; D is undetermined. The V end was cut by 5 bases, the J end by 1 base, with 11 bases between. The germline gives CDR1 MGHRA, CDR2 YSYEKL. The CDR3 runs to 14 residues. CDR3 nucleotides: TGCGCCAGCAGCTTAGCGGGTGGTAACTATGGCTACACCTTC. Translated, it gives CASSLAGGNYGYTF.

This clone occurred once. Within the sample, other DNA sequences also encode this same CDR3. The V and J genes are TRBV9 and TRBJ1-4; perhaps TRBD1 as D (6 bases). Germline V gives CDR1 SGDLS, CDR2 YYNGEE. V dropped 0 bases and J dropped 8 bases, with 11 bases sitting between them. The CDR3 runs 14 residues. The CDR3 bases are TGTGCCAGCAGCGTAGATCAGGGGCGGGAAAAACTGTTTTTT. Translated, it gives CASSVDQGREKLFF. The whole variable domain, remainder taken from reference TRBV9 and TRBJ1-4, is DSGVTQTPKHLITATGQRVTLRCSPRSGDLSVYWYQQSLDQGLQFLIQYYNGEERAKGNILERFSAQQFPDLHSELNLSSLELGDSALYFCASSVDQGREKLFFGSGTQLSVL.

The chain links TRBV14 to TRBJ1-6; a weak D match, TRBD1 (5 bases). This CDR3 is 14 amino acids long. Trimming left V 0 bases short and J 7 bases short, with 7 bases between. Per the germline V gene, CDR1 is SGHDN and CDR2 is FVKESK. CDR3 sequence: CASSQETANSPLHF. CDR3 in DNA: TGTGCCAGCAGCCAAGAGACAGCCAATTCACCCCTCCACTTT.

The chain is built from TRBV19 and TRBJ1-6; tentative D call: TRBD1 (6 bases). CDR1 LNHDA and CDR2 SQIVND come from the germline V gene (reference sequence). V lost 9 bases, J lost 8 bases, and 14 bases lay in between. The CDR3 is 13 amino acids. The CDR3, as DNA: TGTGCCAGCCGTACAGGGTGGGATTCACCCCTCCACTTT. This gives the protein CASRTGWDSPLHF.

This chain uses TRBV5-4 with TRBJ1-6; D unclear. Trimming shortened V by 1 base and J by 0 bases, and 11 bases separated the two germline ends. The CDR3 extends over 17 amino acids. Germline lookup yields CDR1 SGHNT and CDR2 YYREEE (reference sequence). Here the CDR3 DNA reads TGTGCCAGCAGCTTGACCTGGGGTTTCTCCTATAATTCACCCCTCCACTTT. It translates to CASSLTWGFSYNSPLHF.

The chain links TRBV7-8 to TRBJ1-1; D remains ambiguous. From germline, CDR1 is SGHVS and CDR2 FQNEAQ. This CDR3 is 14 amino acids long. The V end was cut by 0 bases, the J end by 7 bases, with 12 bases between. This chain's CDR3 is CASSLALGKIEAFF. For the CDR3, the DNA is TGTGCCAGCAGCTTAGCGTTAGGGAAAATTGAAGCTTTCTTT.

This sequence joins TRBV4-1 and TRBJ1-1; possible D gene TRBD1, 6 bases. This CDR3 is 15 amino acids long. Germline loops: CDR1 MGHRA, CDR2 YSYEKL. Trimming removed 0 bases at V and 3 bases at J, with 11 bases between. CDR3 sequence reads: CASSQEGAGDTEAFF. DNA for the CDR3: TGCGCCAGCAGCCAAGAGGGGGCGGGGGACACTGAAGCTTTCTTT.

The rearrangement joins TRBV5-8 to TRBJ2-7; 12 nucleotides agree with TRBD1. The trim removed 4 bases at V and 7 bases at J, leaving 12 bases unmatched. Germline CDR1 SGHTS, CDR2 YDEGEE. This CDR3 region has 16 residues. CDR3: CASSLRWGQGAEEQYF. The CDR3 DNA follows: TGTGCCAGCAGCCTGCGGTGGGGACAGGGGGCGGAAGAGCAGTACTTC.

The chain is built from TRBV5-8 and TRBJ2-7; D may be TRBD1 (6 bases). This CDR3 region has 12 residues. Per germline, CDR1 SGHTS and CDR2 YDEGEE. The V gene lost 4 bases and the J gene lost 5 bases, with 10 bases spanning the gap. CDR3 DNA: TGTGCCAGCAGCGCCCGGGACAACGAGCAGTACTTC. Translation gives CASSARDNEQYF.

V gene TRBV15 combines with J gene TRBJ2-7; D is perhaps TRBD2 (5 bases). CDR1 and CDR2 from the germline V gene are LNHNV and YYDKDF (reference sequence). This CDR3 is 14 amino acids long. V lost 2 bases and J 6 bases, leaving 14 bases between the germline ends. The CDR3 nucleotides read TGTGCCACCAGCAGATCCGCTCGGGCGGGCGAGCAGTACTTC. This translates into CATSRSARAGEQYF. Complete variable domain (other parts from reference TRBV15 and TRBJ2-7): DAMVIQNPRYQVTQFGKPVTLSCSQTLNHNVMYWYQQKSSQAPKLLFHYYDKDFNNEADTPDNFQSRRPNTSFCFLDIRSPGLGDTAMYLCATSRSARAGEQYFGPGTRLTVT.

This chain connects TRBV30 to TRBJ2-1; D may be TRBD1 or TRBD2 (5 bases each). The V and J ends lost 0 bases and 6 bases respectively, with 15 bases between them. CDR1 GTSNPN and CDR2 SVGIG come from the germline V gene (reference sequence). This CDR3 contains 15 residues. The CDR3 bases are TGTGCCTGGAGTGTAAACAGAGGGGTAGGCAATGAGCAGTTCTTC. This translates into CAWSVNRGVGNEQFF.

The chain combines TRBV18 with TRBJ2-5; 13 nucleotides agree with TRBD2. The CDR3 totals 15 residues. Trimming cost V 2 bases and J 3 bases; bases outside gene matches: 0. In germline, CDR1 is KGHSH, CDR2 LQKENI. Here the CDR3 reads CASSPGTSGEETQYF. The CDR3 bases are TGTGCCAGCTCACCAGGGACTAGCGGGGAAGAGACCCAGTACTTC.

The J gene is TRBJ1-6, the V gene TRBV9; TRBD1 matches 7 bases. This CDR3 has 14 amino acids. V lost 5 bases to trimming and J lost 11 bases; unmatched junction nucleotides: 10. Germline values: CDR1 SGDLS, CDR2 YYNGEE. CDR3 residues: CASSYGQADPPLHF. The CDR3 DNA reads as TGTGCCAGCAGTTACGGACAGGCGGATCCACCCCTCCACTTT.

This chain connects TRBV9 to TRBJ2-1; 13 bases fit TRBD2. CDR1 SGDLS and CDR2 YYNGEE come from the germline V gene. The CDR3 has 17 amino acids. Trimming at V came to 3 bases and at J to 7 bases, leaving 10 bases not matched to a gene. DNA for the CDR3: TGTGCCAGCAGCGCAAAGCCAGGACTAGCGGGGGCGAATGAGCAGTTCTTC. Encoded protein: CASSAKPGLAGANEQFF.

The chain carries TRBV10-3 and TRBJ1-1; TRBD1 aligns across 7 bases. The V segment lost 6 bases and the J segment 0 bases; nucleotides outside the gene matches: 7. Germline lookup yields CDR1 ENHRY and CDR2 SYGVKD. The CDR3 is 15 residues long. CDR3 nucleotides: TGTGCCATCAGACGGACAGGATCTATGAACACTGAAGCTTTCTTT. Translated, it gives CAIRRTGSMNTEAFF.

V gene TRBV6-6 combines with J gene TRBJ2-7, with 8 nucleotides matching TRBD2. With V trimmed by 9 bases and J by 6 bases, 10 bases remained unmatched. The CDR3 contains 13 residues. In germline, CDR1 is MNHNY, CDR2 SVGAGI (reference sequence). CDR3 loop: CASTLAEGFEQYF. DNA of the CDR3: TGTGCCAGTACACTAGCGGAGGGGTTCGAGCAGTACTTC.

This clone was counted once. V is TRBV6-9 and J is TRBJ1-6, with D possibly matching TRBD1 (6 bases). In germline, CDR1 is MNHGY, CDR2 SVAAGI. The CDR3 is made up of 16 amino acids. The V gene lost 4 bases and the J gene lost 6 bases, with 16 bases spanning the gap. The DNA for the CDR3 is TGTGCCAGCAGTTCTGAACAGGGAAAGGGTAATTCACCCCTCCACTTT. This gives the protein CASSSEQGKGNSPLHF.